This T cell receptor (beta chain) was sequenced during a study of regulatory T cells in long-lasting Graves disease. Germline V gene sequence: CDR1 MNHEY, CDR2 SVGAGI. V lost 0 bases, J lost 7 bases, and 9 bases lay in between. The CDR3 covers 14 residues. Combining iRepertoire HTBI primers with Arm-PCR of CDR3 regions, the authors built TCR beta libraries. Each CDR3 protein gets one entry after TCRdb re-called the multiplex PCR reads with MiXCR. Altogether a few hundred thousand distinct CDR3 sequences are present, 15% being singletons, with the ten largest covering about 7.8%. This clonotype was detected ten times or more. Described time point: newly diagnosed GD, antithyroid drugs for less than 3 months. The TCR library was made from RNA extracted from PBMCs. This sample also belongs to another study, concerning T cells in Graves' hyperthyroidism and ophthalmopathy.

This sequence originates from a woman aged 40 to 55 with Graves disease. The starting material was peripheral blood mononuclear cells (PBMCs), obtained at new diagnosis, from a patient treated with antithyroid drugs. The J gene is TRBJ2-2, the V gene TRBV6-5; D remains ambiguous. The CDR3 reads CASSYSRQNGELFF. The CDR3 DNA follows: TGTGCCAGCAGTTACTCGCGTCAGAACGGGGAGCTGTTTTTT.